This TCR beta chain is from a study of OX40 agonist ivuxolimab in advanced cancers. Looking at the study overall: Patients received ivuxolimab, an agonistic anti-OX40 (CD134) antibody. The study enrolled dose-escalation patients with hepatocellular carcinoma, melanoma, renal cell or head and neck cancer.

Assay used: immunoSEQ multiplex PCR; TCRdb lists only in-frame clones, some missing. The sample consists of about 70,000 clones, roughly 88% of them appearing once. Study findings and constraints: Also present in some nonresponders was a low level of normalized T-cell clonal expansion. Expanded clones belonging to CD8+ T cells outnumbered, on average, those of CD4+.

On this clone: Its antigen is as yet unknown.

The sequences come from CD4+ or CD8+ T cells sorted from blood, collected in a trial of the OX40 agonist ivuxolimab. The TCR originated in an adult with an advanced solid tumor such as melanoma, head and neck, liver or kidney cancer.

For the CDR3, the DNA is TGTGCCAGTAGTATTCGGCTCGGGAATACGTACCAAGAGACCCAGTACTTC. Translated: CASSIRLGNTYQETQYF. The chain couples TRBV19 to TRBJ2-5; possibly TRBD2 for D (5 bases). The CDR3 runs 17 residues. From germline, CDR1 is LNHDA and CDR2 SQIVND (reference sequence). V dropped 3 bases and J dropped 0 bases, with 17 bases sitting between them.